This entry lists 20 T cell receptor beta chains sequenced from one sample in a study of blood T cell repertoires in COVID-19. Only in-frame clones appear in the TCRdb table, and some are missing; sequencing was by immunoSEQ multiplex PCR. Of under 200,000 clones listed, roughly 86% are singletons. Sequenced sample: peripheral blood. Receptor source: a middle-aged man who had recovered from COVID-19.

This sequence joins TRBV7-2 and TRBJ2-3; D unclear. V lost 5 bases, J lost 4 bases, and 13 bases lay in between. The germline V gene has CDR1 SGHTA and CDR2 FQGNSA. The CDR3 totals 14 residues. In DNA, the CDR3 is TGTGCCAGCAGCCCCCCACCGGGTTCAGATACGCAGTATTTT. Translation: CASSPPPGSDTQYF.

The chain recombines TRBV7-9 with TRBJ1-2; maybe TRBD1 (5 bases). From germline, CDR1 is SEHNR and CDR2 FQNEAQ (reference sequence). The CDR3 contains 17 residues. The V gene lost 3 bases and the J gene lost 6 bases, with 23 bases spanning the gap. The CDR3 DNA reads TGTGCCAGCAGCTTGGGAATTGCAGGGTTGGTTTACAATGGCTACACCTTC. Protein: CASSLGIAGLVYNGYTF. Complete variable domain (other parts from reference TRBV7-9 and TRBJ1-2): DTGVSQNPRHKITKRGQNVTFRCDPISEHNRLYWYRQTLGQGPEFLTYFQNEAQLEKSRLLSDRFSAERPKGSFSTLEIQRTEQGDSAMYLCASSLGIAGLVYNGYTFGSGTRLTVV.

The chain links TRBV10-3 to TRBJ2-7; a possible D gene is TRBD1 (6 bases). The CDR3 spans 15 residues. Germline CDR1 is ENHRY and CDR2 is SYGVKD. V was pared by 11 bases and J by 0 bases, with 20 bases between. CDR3 sequence reads: CASNQPDRSSYEQYF. The DNA of the CDR3 is TGTGCCTCGAACCAGCCGGACAGAAGCTCCTACGAGCAGTACTTC.

V gene TRBV28 combines with J gene TRBJ1-5, with unresolved D. The CDR3 length is 17 residues. The V gene's germline CDR1 is MDHEN and CDR2 SYDVKM. The germline V and J ends were trimmed by 6 bases and 0 bases, with 18 bases remaining between them. CDR3 in amino acids: CASRPREYAYSNQPQHF. CDR3 coding DNA: TGTGCCAGCAGGCCTCGGGAGTACGCTTATAGCAATCAGCCCCAGCATTTT.

The chain is built from TRBV5-1 and TRBJ2-5; a weak D match, TRBD1 (5 bases). Germline CDR1 SGHRS, CDR2 YFSETQ. Trimming removed 0 bases from V and 2 bases from J, with 20 bases in between. The CDR3 sequence is 18 residues long. The CDR3 bases are TGCGCCAGCAGCTTGGGACTCAGCTCGACAGCAACACAAGAGACCCAGTACTTC. Its protein product is CASSLGLSSTATQETQYF.

The chain joins TRBV9 to TRBJ2-2; perhaps TRBD1 as D (6 bases). The CDR3 extends over 15 amino acids. Germline V lookup: CDR1 SGDLS, CDR2 YYNGEE. V was pared by 0 bases and J by 0 bases, with 6 bases between. CDR3 sequence reads: CASSVAGANTGELFF. CDR3 bases: TGTGCCAGCAGCGTAGCAGGGGCGAACACCGGGGAGCTGTTTTTT.

V and J are TRBV4-3 and TRBJ2-2, with D possibly matching TRBD2 (5 bases). The CDR3 spans 15 residues. V lost 0 bases, J lost 6 bases, and 11 bases lay in between. Germline V gene sequence: CDR1 LGHNA, CDR2 YSLEER. The CDR3 sequence: CASSQDRTFPGELFF. CDR3 bases: TGCGCCAGCAGCCAAGATCGGACTTTCCCCGGGGAGCTGTTTTTT.

The rearrangement joins TRBV7-2 to TRBJ2-1, with 8 nucleotides matching TRBD2. Germline CDR1 SGHTA, CDR2 FQGNSA. The V and J ends lost 5 bases and 7 bases, in that order; junction bases with no gene match: 7. The CDR3 runs 14 residues. CDR3 sequence reads: CASSIRTSRNEQFF. CDR3 nucleotide sequence: TGTGCCAGCAGCATTCGGACTAGCCGGAATGAGCAGTTCTTC.

This chain links TRBV5-4 with TRBJ2-4; D is perhaps TRBD2 (6 bases). The V gene's germline CDR1 is SGHNT and CDR2 YYREEE (reference sequence). CDR3 length equals 16 residues. Trimming stripped 3 bases from V and 0 bases from J, with 13 bases between. The CDR3 sequence is CASSWTAGLAKNIQYF. The DNA for the CDR3 is TGTGCCAGCAGCTGGACGGCGGGGCTAGCCAAAAACATTCAGTACTTC.

This sequence joins TRBV7-2 and TRBJ2-7; the match to TRBD2 covers 9 bases. This CDR3 comprises 15 residues. V shed 2 bases, J shed 0 bases, and the junction held 2 bases outside the gene matches. Germline CDR1 and CDR2: SGHTA and FQGNSA. The CDR3 DNA reads as TGTGCCAGCAGCTTAAATAGCGGGAGCTCCTACGAGCAGTACTTC. This encodes CASSLNSGSSYEQYF.

This chain joins TRBV28 and TRBJ1-2, with 7 bases fitting TRBD1. Germline CDR1 is MDHEN and CDR2 is SYDVKM. V trimming: 4 bases; J trimming: 4 bases; junction bases outside the gene matches: 0. The CDR3 consists of 12 residues. CDR3 residues: CASSSGGYGYTF. The DNA of the CDR3 is TGTGCCAGCAGTTCAGGGGGCTATGGCTACACCTTC.

V usage is TRBV7-2 and J usage is TRBJ2-3; TRBD1 agrees at 7 bases. The trim removed 6 bases at V and 6 bases at J, leaving 6 bases unmatched. This CDR3 has 13 amino acids. Germline CDR1 and CDR2: SGHTA and FQGNSA. The CDR3 reads CASSPQGLDTQYF. CDR3 nucleotides: TGTGCCAGCAGTCCACAGGGGCTTGATACGCAGTATTTT.

The chain recombines TRBV6-5 with TRBJ2-2, with 8 nucleotides matching TRBD1. The germline V gene has CDR1 MNHEY and CDR2 SVGAGI. V lost 8 bases, J lost 4 bases, and 3 bases stayed unmatched. This CDR3 has 13 residues. The CDR3 loop reads CASGQGVTGELFF. The CDR3 DNA reads as TGTGCCAGCGGACAGGGTGTCACCGGGGAGCTGTTTTTT.

The chain carries TRBV28 and TRBJ2-7; 7 positions agree with TRBD2. The V gene end was trimmed by 7 bases and the J gene end by 3 bases; junction bases not matched to a gene: 9. Germline V gene lookup returns CDR1 MDHEN and CDR2 SYDVKM. The CDR3 consists of 14 residues. CDR3 region: CASIGSLAVYEQYF. For the CDR3, the DNA is TGTGCCAGCATAGGGTCGCTAGCGGTCTACGAGCAGTACTTC.

This chain joins TRBV19 and TRBJ1-1; D unresolved. This CDR3 spans 15 amino acids. Germline assignment: CDR1 LNHDA and CDR2 SQIVND (reference sequence). The ends were cut back, 5 bases at V and 0 bases at J, with 13 bases in the middle. The CDR3: CASSGQESMNTEAFF. CDR3 in DNA: TGTGCCAGTAGTGGGCAGGAATCTATGAACACTGAAGCTTTCTTT.

This chain uses TRBV4-3 with TRBJ2-7; 7 nucleotides line up with TRBD1. This CDR3 has 15 residues. Germline V gene data show CDR1 as LGHNA and CDR2 as YSLEER. Unmatched junction bases numbered 9, after V lost 3 bases and J lost 4 bases. CDR3 DNA sequence: TGCGCCAGCAGCCATACCACAGGGGCCGCGTACGAGCAGTACTTC. Protein: CASSHTTGAAYEQYF.

The chain has TRBV5-4 and TRBJ2-3; TRBD2 aligns across 7 bases. The CDR3 runs to 16 residues. CDR1 and CDR2 from the germline V gene are SGHNT and YYREEE (reference sequence). Germline trimming cut 4 bases from V and 4 bases from J; bases unmatched to any gene: 12. The CDR3 DNA is TGTGCCAGCAGCCGGCCGGGCGGGAGTAGCCCAGATACGCAGTATTTT. Protein product: CASSRPGGSSPDTQYF.

The chain joins TRBV6-5 to TRBJ1-5, with 9 bases that match TRBD1. The CDR3 spans 13 residues. Germline values: CDR1 MNHEY, CDR2 SVGAGI. V trimming: 11 bases; J trimming: 3 bases; junction bases outside the gene matches: 5. The DNA of the CDR3 is TGTGCCGTGGGACAGGGAATCAATCAGCCCCAGCATTTT. Translated, it gives CAVGQGINQPQHF.

The V and J genes are TRBV6-5 and TRBJ1-5, with D possibly TRBD1 on 6 matching bases. The CDR3 spans 14 residues. Germline V CDR1 and CDR2: MNHEY, SVGAGI. V shed 6 bases and J shed 2 bases, with 11 bases lying between them. In DNA form, the CDR3 reads TGTGCCAGCAGCCTCCGACAGGGCAATCAGCCCCAGCATTTT. As protein: CASSLRQGNQPQHF.

The chain carries TRBV7-2 and TRBJ1-5, with no clear D. The CDR3 extends over 16 amino acids. Trimming stripped 0 bases from V and 4 bases from J, with 13 bases between. Germline V gene sequence: CDR1 SGHTA, CDR2 FQGNSA. The CDR3 loop reads CASSLAYGRENQPQHF. The CDR3 DNA reads as TGTGCCAGCAGCTTAGCATACGGCCGGGAAAATCAGCCCCAGCATTTT.